Included here is one TCR beta chain sequence, with context. This specimen belongs to a study of blood T cell repertoires in COVID-19. The CDR3 consists of 12 residues. V lost 8 bases, J lost 10 bases, and 17 bases lay in between. Germline V lookup: CDR1 WNHNN, CDR2 SYGVQD (reference sequence). In the authors' methods: For nucleated cells, counts were estimated from reference gene primer amplification. Here immunoSEQ multiplex PCR was the method, and the copy in TCRdb shows in-frame clones only, minus some. The V and J calls and the clone size are those of that table, but D and trimming were determined from the DNA. The sample lists more than 300,000 clones, roughly 89% occurring once.

Sequenced material: peripheral blood. This chain connects TRBV10-1 to TRBJ1-1; D gene ambiguous. The TCR sequence derives from a woman between 18 and 30 years old who had recovered from COVID-19. CDR3 amino acids: CASSRGGQRAFF. The CDR3 nucleotides read TGCGCCAGCTCGAGAGGTGGTCAACGAGCTTTCTTT.